What follows are 28 T cell receptor beta chains derived from one specimen sequenced in a study of beta chain features in type 1 diabetes. Expressed TCRB transcripts were sequenced because the isolated RNA had all been reverse transcribed beforehand. Some clones are missing from TCRdb's copy, which holds only in-frame ones; the method was immunoSEQ multiplex PCR. The sample has hundreds of thousands of clones, approximately 31% seen once; the top ten hold about 0.06%. Material: naive CD4+ T cells from blood. Receptors were obtained from a man younger than 30 in good health.

V usage is TRBV5-6 and J usage is TRBJ2-7; D unresolved. CDR1 and CDR2 (germline): SGHDT, YYEEEE. Trimming took off 6 bases at V and 0 bases at J, with 13 bases between the two ends. The CDR3 sequence is 14 residues long. For the CDR3, the DNA is TGTGCCAGCACTTTTATGAGTAGCTCCTACGAGCAGTACTTC. Its protein is CASTFMSSSYEQYF.

The chain recombines TRBV4-1 with TRBJ2-3; TRBD2 matches 7 bases. V trimming: 6 bases; J trimming: 2 bases; junction bases outside the gene matches: 5. From germline, CDR1 is MGHRA and CDR2 YSYEKL. CDR3 length: 14 residues. The CDR3 spells CASSPSGTTDTQYF. CDR3 sequence (DNA): TGCGCCAGCAGTCCGAGCGGGACCACAGATACGCAGTATTTT.

V and J are TRBV29-1 and TRBJ2-7; 8 bases are shared with TRBD1. V was clipped by 7 bases and J by 0 bases; unmatched bases: 8. Germline V gene lookup returns CDR1 SQVTM and CDR2 ANQGSEA. The CDR3 is made up of 14 amino acids. CDR3 sequence: CSAAEGTGSYEQYF. CDR3 in DNA: TGCAGCGCTGCCGAGGGGACAGGCTCCTACGAGCAGTACTTC.

This clone came up a few times. This chain links TRBV18 with TRBJ2-1; the D gene is possibly TRBD2 (6 bases). There are 17 residues in the CDR3. The germline gives CDR1 KGHSH, CDR2 LQKENI. V lost 0 bases and J lost 0, with 12 bases in between. CDR3 in DNA: TGTGCCAGCTCACCACCGGCGCGGGGAAGCTCCTACAATGAGCAGTTCTTC. Amino acids: CASSPPARGSSYNEQFF.

This sequence joins TRBV20-1 and TRBJ2-7; unclear D gene. Per germline, CDR1 DFQATT and CDR2 SNEGSKA (reference sequence). V gave up 4 bases and J gave up 7 bases, with 8 bases separating them. The CDR3 is made up of 10 amino acids. CDR3 nucleotide sequence: TGCAGTGCTAAGGCGGAAGAGCAGTACTTC. It codes for CSAKAEEQYF.

The gene calls are TRBV7-2 and TRBJ2-3, with D unresolved. With 1 base removed from V and 14 bases from J, the gap between germline ends came to 10 bases. Germline V gives CDR1 SGHTA, CDR2 FQGNSA. CDR3 length: 11 amino acids. The CDR3 reads CASSLVGPVYF. CDR3 bases: TGTGCCAGCAGCTTAGTTGGTCCCGTGTATTTT.

Only a few counts were recorded for this clone. The J gene is TRBJ2-5, the V gene TRBV15, with D possibly matching TRBD1 (5 bases). The CDR3 length is 14 residues. Per the germline V gene, CDR1 is LNHNV and CDR2 is YYDKDF (reference sequence). The V end was cut by 1 base, the J end by 3 bases, with 9 bases between. CDR3 bases: TGTGCCACCAGCAGAGCTCACAGGAAAGAGACCCAGTACTTC. Translating it yields CATSRAHRKETQYF. The whole variable domain, remainder taken from reference TRBV15 and TRBJ2-5, is DAMVIQNPRYQVTQFGKPVTLSCSQTLNHNVMYWYQQKSSQAPKLLFHYYDKDFNNEADTPDNFQSRRPNTSFCFLDIRSPGLGDTAMYLCATSRAHRKETQYFGPGTRLLVL.

This clone was seen a handful of times. V gene TRBV29-1 combines with J gene TRBJ2-7; 8 nucleotides agree with TRBD1. Germline CDR1 reads SQVTM; CDR2 reads ANQGSEA. The trim removed 5 bases at V and 2 bases at J, leaving 5 bases unmatched. The length of the CDR3 is 13 residues. The CDR3 protein is CSVQTGVAYEQYF. The CDR3 DNA reads TGCAGCGTTCAGACAGGGGTGGCCTACGAGCAGTACTTC.

The rearrangement links TRBV29-1 to TRBJ2-7, with D perhaps matching TRBD2 (6 bases). Per the germline V gene, CDR1 is SQVTM and CDR2 is ANQGSEA. The CDR3 has 15 residues. V was shortened by 1 base and J by 4 bases, with 17 bases between the two germline ends. CDR3 in DNA: TGCAGCGTTGAAGGAGGAGGGACGGAGGAATACGAGCAGTACTTC. Its protein product is CSVEGGGTEEYEQYF.

V gene TRBV30 combines with J gene TRBJ1-2; D gene unclear. Germline loops: CDR1 GTSNPN, CDR2 SVGIG (reference sequence). V lost 4 bases and J lost 7, with 10 bases in between. CDR3 length: 11 residues. The DNA for the CDR3 is TGTGCCTGGACAGTGGCAGGTGGCTACACCTTC. This sequence encodes CAWTVAGGYTF.

This clone was seen a few times. The chain recombines TRBV29-1 with TRBJ2-7; D ambiguous. Trimming took 3 bases from V and 7 from J, leaving 13 bases between them. There are 12 residues in the CDR3. Germline CDR1 SQVTM, CDR2 ANQGSEA. The CDR3 spells CSVDAPHGEQYF. The CDR3 bases are TGCAGCGTTGACGCACCCCACGGGGAGCAGTACTTC.

V and J are TRBV10-2 and TRBJ2-5; the D gene is possibly TRBD2 (7 bases). The CDR3 covers 16 residues. The germline V gene has CDR1 WSHSY and CDR2 SAAADI. Trimming cost V 0 bases and J 5 bases, with 16 bases left between them. The CDR3 region has the DNA TGCGCCAGCAGTGAGTCCGGAGGGAGGGGGATGGAGACCCAGTACTTC. Amino acids: CASSESGGRGMETQYF.

This clone was found a few times. This chain connects TRBV29-1 to TRBJ1-3, with D unresolved. Germline values: CDR1 SQVTM, CDR2 ANQGSEA. The CDR3 contains 13 residues. Between the trimmed V and J ends, which lost 7 bases and 0 bases, there was a span of 10 bases. In nucleotides, the CDR3 is TGCAGCGCTGGCTCCAACTCTGGAAACACCATATATTTT. Its translation: CSAGSNSGNTIYF.

V gene TRBV28 combines with J gene TRBJ2-7; D assignment may be TRBD1 or TRBD2 (5 bases each). Germline V gene sequence: CDR1 MDHEN, CDR2 SYDVKM. This CDR3 contains 13 residues. Trimming pared 8 bases from V and 2 bases from J, leaving 13 bases between. CDR3 nucleotides: TGTGCCAGCTCCCGGGACCGCACCTACGAGCAGTACTTC. It encodes CASSRDRTYEQYF.

For the CDR3, the DNA is TGTGCCTGGAGTCCACCAGGACACGCAAGCCAGCATTTT. Its translation is CAWSPPGHASQHF. The gene calls are TRBV30 and TRBJ1-5, with D perhaps TRBD1 (5 bases). Trimming took off 2 bases at V and 12 bases at J, with 17 bases between the two ends. Germline values: CDR1 GTSNPN, CDR2 SVGIG (reference sequence). The CDR3 is 13 residues long.

This clone was found a few times. The V gene is TRBV27, the J gene TRBJ2-5; 9 nucleotides align to TRBD2. CDR1 is MNHEY and CDR2 is SMNVEV in the germline V gene (reference sequence). V trimming: 6 bases; J trimming: 4 bases; junction bases outside the gene matches: 9. The CDR3 spans 15 residues. CDR3 DNA: TGTGCCAGCAGACGACTAGCGGAAATTCCAGAGACCCAGTACTTC. This translates into CASRRLAEIPETQYF.

The chain combines TRBV23-1 with TRBJ1-2; no definite D call. TRBV23-1 is an open reading frame, and its role is uncertain. The CDR3 has 15 residues. Trimming shortened V by 2 bases and J by 0 bases, and 10 bases separated the two germline ends. Written as DNA, the CDR3 is TGCGCCAGCAGTCAAGACTCCCCCGCTAACTATGGCTACACCTTC. Translation gives CASSQDSPANYGYTF.

On this clone itself: Other nucleotide sequences in the sample specify the same CDR3. The chain joins TRBV2 to TRBJ2-2; unclear D gene. Germline-derived CDR1 and CDR2 are SNHLY and FYNNEI. The V and J ends lost 4 bases and 3 bases respectively, with 3 bases between them. The CDR3 runs to 12 residues. The CDR3 sequence: CASSGDTGELFF. CDR3 DNA sequence: TGTGCCAGCAGTGGAGACACCGGGGAGCTGTTTTTT.

The gene calls are TRBV4-2 and TRBJ2-1, with 9 bases identical to TRBD1. Germline CDR1 reads LGHNA; CDR2 reads YNFKEQ. This CDR3 has 15 residues. Losses at the gene ends were 4 bases for V and 4 bases for J; bases not matched to a gene: 5. The CDR3 DNA reads as TGTGCCAGCAGCCTCCGGGACAGGGCTTACAATGAGCAGTTCTTC. It is translated as CASSLRDRAYNEQFF.

This clone was detected a few times. This chain links TRBV30 with TRBJ1-5, with TRBD1 as a possible D gene (5 bases). The CDR3 loop spans 14 amino acids. Germline CDR1 is GTSNPN and CDR2 is SVGIG (reference sequence). The V end lost 0 bases, the J end lost 7 bases, and 13 bases lay between the germline ends. Written as DNA, the CDR3 is TGTGCCTGGAGTGTGGGTAGAGGGGTCCAGCCCCAGCATTTT. Translated: CAWSVGRGVQPQHF.

The chain employs TRBV19 and TRBJ2-1, with D possibly TRBD1 on 5 matching bases. Trimming removed 6 bases from V and 0 bases from J, with 12 bases in between. Germline V gene data show CDR1 as LNHDA and CDR2 as SQIVND (reference sequence). This CDR3 has 15 amino acids. Here the CDR3 reads CASSTTGNSYNEQFF. The CDR3 DNA reads as TGTGCCAGTAGCACCACAGGAAACTCCTACAATGAGCAGTTCTTC.

In DNA form, the CDR3 reads TGTGCCAGCAGCCGAAGGGGAGAAGTGGAGACCCAGTACTTC. Translating gives CASSRRGEVETQYF. The rearrangement uses TRBV4-2 and TRBJ2-5; tentatively, D is TRBD1 or TRBD2 (5 bases each). The CDR3 has 14 amino acids. Trimming shortened V by 4 bases and J by 5 bases, and 14 bases separated the two germline ends. Germline CDR1 is LGHNA and CDR2 is YNFKEQ.

This chain joins TRBV7-9 and TRBJ1-3; 7 nucleotides match TRBD1. J gave up 4 bases and V 5 bases, and 2 bases lay outside the gene matches. Germline V gene lookup returns CDR1 SEHNR and CDR2 FQNEAQ (reference sequence). This CDR3 is built from 13 residues. The DNA for the CDR3 is TGTGCCAGCAGCGACAGGGCAGGAAACACCATATATTTT. Protein: CASSDRAGNTIYF.

In this sample, this clone turned up a few times. The chain uses TRBV30 and TRBJ1-1; D is unresolved. Germline CDR1 is GTSNPN and CDR2 is SVGIG (reference sequence). Trimming cost V 2 bases and J 1 base, with 8 bases left between them. The length of the CDR3 is 13 residues. The DNA of the CDR3 is TGTGCCTGGAGTCCAAGGCAGAACACTGAAGCTTTCTTT. As protein: CAWSPRQNTEAFF.

Note on this clone: The junction does not match germline at one end; this may be a read error. The gene calls are TRBV28 and TRBJ2-6, with 10 nucleotides matching TRBD1. CDR3 length equals 16 residues. From germline, CDR1 is MDHEN and CDR2 SYDVKM. The CDR3 here is CASREGTGVWANGLTF. In DNA form, the CDR3 reads TGTGCCAGCAGGGAGGGGACAGGGGTTTGGGCCAACGGCCTGACTTTC.

This rearrangement joins TRBV29-1 to TRBJ2-5; D gene uncertain. The germline gives CDR1 SQVTM, CDR2 ANQGSEA. The CDR3 sequence is 11 residues long. V gave up 5 bases and J gave up 9 bases, with 13 bases separating them. In DNA, the CDR3 is TGCAGCGTTCTGATATCATGGGCCCAGTACTTC. This codes for CSVLISWAQYF.

In DNA form, the CDR3 reads TGTGCCAGCAGTCCAGGGGGCGCGGGAAGGCAGCCCCAGCATTTT. This sequence encodes CASSPGGAGRQPQHF. This rearrangement joins TRBV28 to TRBJ1-5; TRBD1 agrees at 8 bases. This CDR3 spans 15 amino acids. Germline values: CDR1 MDHEN, CDR2 SYDVKM. Trimming removed 5 bases from V and 7 bases from J; junction bases left unmatched: 10.

Details on this clone: Other DNA sequences in this specimen translate into the identical CDR3. This chain uses TRBV9 with TRBJ2-7; D is possibly TRBD1 (6 bases). Germline CDR1 and CDR2: SGDLS and YYNGEE. The CDR3 has 14 residues. V was trimmed by 4 bases and J by 0 bases, leaving 11 bases between them. CDR3 amino acids: CASSLTGSSYEQYF. The CDR3 bases are TGTGCCAGCAGCCTTACAGGGAGCTCCTACGAGCAGTACTTC.